Below, 21 T cell receptor beta chains from the same sample are listed, as sequenced in a study of T cells in Graves' hyperthyroidism and ophthalmopathy. The source material, RNA transcripts, was used to amplify TCR beta CDR3 regions. The TCR CDR3 was amplified in a first-round RT-PCR using the HTBI primer set. TCRdb analysed the multiplex PCR reads with MiXCR anew, one entry per CDR3 protein. This table holds a few hundred thousand distinct CDR3 sequences, roughly 13% found once. The sequenced material came from blood. These receptor sequences come from a woman in her forties with Graves' ophthalmopathy.

In its sample, this clonotype was seen many times. The chain employs TRBV20-1 and TRBJ2-7; 9 nucleotides agree with TRBD2. The V and J ends lost 0 bases and 4 bases, in that order; junction bases with no gene match: 7. Germline CDR1 is DFQATT and CDR2 is SNEGSKA (reference sequence). The CDR3 is made up of 15 amino acids. The CDR3 region is CSARESSGSRYEQYF. The CDR3 bases are TGCAGTGCTAGAGAGAGTAGCGGGAGTAGATACGAGCAGTACTTC.

V usage is TRBV7-9 and J usage is TRBJ1-1, with a tentative D call TRBD1 (5 bases). Trimming stripped 6 bases from V and 3 bases from J, with 17 bases between. CDR3 length: 15 residues. Germline loops: CDR1 SEHNR, CDR2 FQNEAQ (reference sequence). The CDR3 DNA follows: TGTGCCAGCAGACAGTTCAGGGAAGTCGACACTGAAGCTTTCTTT. It specifies CASRQFREVDTEAFF. Using reference TRBV7-9 and TRBJ1-1 for the parts outside the CDR3, the full variable domain is DTGVSQNPRHKITKRGQNVTFRCDPISEHNRLYWYRQTLGQGPEFLTYFQNEAQLEKSRLLSDRFSAERPKGSFSTLEIQRTEQGDSAMYLCASRQFREVDTEAFFGQGTRLTVV.

The chain employs TRBV20-1 and TRBJ2-3, with D unresolved. Trimming pared 2 bases from V and 4 bases from J, leaving 13 bases between. The germline CDR1 and CDR2 sequences are DFQATT and SNEGSKA (reference sequence). This CDR3 has 14 amino acids. The CDR3 DNA reads as TGCAGTGCTAGAAATGCGCAGGCGGCAGATACGCAGTATTTT. It is translated as CSARNAQAADTQYF.

For this clonotype: A clone one base away is much larger, so this may be a read error. V gene TRBV2 combines with J gene TRBJ1-5; D unclear. The length of the CDR3 is 15 residues. From germline, CDR1 is SNHLY and CDR2 FYNNEI. The CDR3, as DNA: TGTGCCAGCAGTAAAGCCCCAGCTAGCAATCAGCCCCAGCATTTT. This codes for CASSKAPASNQPQHF.

In this sample, this clonotype turned up many times. The genes are TRBV6-2 or TRBV6-3 and TRBJ1-5, with D maybe TRBD1 (6 bases). CDR1 is MNHEY, CDR2 SVGEGT, per germline. The CDR3 is 13 residues long. Trimming pared 5 bases from V and 5 bases from J, leaving 10 bases between. CDR3 residues: CASSQGTHQPQHF. CDR3 bases: TGTGCCAGCAGTCAGGGGACCCATCAGCCCCAGCATTTT.

This clonotype was seen more than once but under ten times. This chain uses TRBV9 with TRBJ2-2; 7 bases are shared with TRBD1. The CDR3 has 13 residues. V trimming: 4 bases; J trimming: 5 bases; junction bases outside the gene matches: 2. CDR1 is SGDLS and CDR2 is YYNGEE in the germline V gene. CDR3: CASSRQGTGELFF. The DNA of the CDR3 is TGTGCCAGCAGCCGACAGGGAACCGGGGAGCTGTTTTTT.

This clonotype was seen many times. The chain couples TRBV11-2 to TRBJ1-5; D gene ambiguous. This CDR3 is built from 13 residues. Trimming stripped 1 base from V and 9 bases from J, with 10 bases between. In germline, CDR1 is SGHAT, CDR2 FQNNGV. The CDR3 region has the DNA TGTGCCAGCAGCTTAGGGGCCTATGGGCCCCAGCATTTT. Translation gives CASSLGAYGPQHF.

The chain recombines TRBV7-2 with TRBJ2-4; 10 bases align to TRBD2. Trimming took 5 bases from V and 3 from J; bases not matched to a gene: 4. The CDR3 extends over 15 amino acids. Germline loops: CDR1 SGHTA, CDR2 FQGNSA. CDR3 DNA: TGTGCCAGCAGCCAAGGACTAGCGGTCAAAAACATTCAGTACTTC. Translating it yields CASSQGLAVKNIQYF.

V and J are TRBV7-2 and TRBJ1-5, with TRBD1 matching 10 bases. CDR1 and CDR2 (germline): SGHTA, FQGNSA. CDR3 size: 19 residues. V dropped 1 base and J dropped 0; count of bases not matched to a gene: 9. The CDR3 reads CASSLGGTGALYSNQPQHF. The CDR3 DNA reads TGTGCCAGCAGCTTAGGCGGGACAGGGGCACTTTATAGCAATCAGCCCCAGCATTTT.

This clonotype has ten or more counts. This chain connects TRBV3-1 to TRBJ2-3, with 15 bases aligning to TRBD2. This CDR3 has 17 residues. Trimming removed 2 bases from V and 4 bases from J; junction bases left unmatched: 4. Germline V gene data show CDR1 as LGHDT and CDR2 as YNNKEL (reference sequence). DNA for the CDR3: TGTGCCAGCAGCCAAAGGACTAGCGGGAGGGCCGCAGATACGCAGTATTTT. Its protein product is CASSQRTSGRAADTQYF.

V usage is TRBV5-4 and J usage is TRBJ1-1, with D possibly TRBD1 on 6 matching bases. Germline-derived CDR1 and CDR2 are SGHNT and YYREEE (reference sequence). The CDR3 is 13 residues long. V was trimmed by 4 bases and J by 7 bases, leaving 14 bases between them. CDR3 sequence reads: CASSRDTTVEAFF. In DNA, the CDR3 is TGTGCCAGCAGCCGGGACACTACCGTTGAAGCTTTCTTT.

Only a few counts were recorded for this clonotype. The chain is built from TRBV20-1 and TRBJ2-3; D is uncertain. Germline assignment: CDR1 DFQATT and CDR2 SNEGSKA (reference sequence). The CDR3 covers 12 residues. V was pared by 0 bases and J by 14 bases, with 15 bases between. CDR3 residues: CSARDDGWSLYF. As DNA, the CDR3 is TGCAGTGCTAGAGATGATGGGTGGTCGTTGTATTTT.

This clonotype was counted ten times or more. The chain links TRBV14 to TRBJ1-6; D ambiguous. This CDR3 region has 14 residues. CDR1 SGHDN and CDR2 FVKESK come from the germline V gene. V shed 0 bases and J shed 7 bases, with 7 bases lying between them. CDR3 nucleotide sequence: TGTGCCAGCAGCCAAGAGGCCTCGAATTCACCCCTCCACTTT. It yields the protein CASSQEASNSPLHF.

This chain links TRBV20-1 with TRBJ2-7; 14 bases are shared with TRBD2. The CDR3 has 15 amino acids. Germline values: CDR1 DFQATT, CDR2 SNEGSKA (reference sequence). Losses at the gene ends were 6 bases for V and 4 bases for J; bases not matched to a gene: 8. CDR3 DNA: TGCAGTGCCACGCCGGGACTAGCGGGAGTGTACGAGCAGTACTTC. Translating it yields CSATPGLAGVYEQYF.

This clonotype was counted only a few times. The rearrangement joins TRBV18 to TRBJ1-1, with a tentative D call TRBD1 (6 bases). Germline V gene lookup returns CDR1 KGHSH and CDR2 LQKENI. The CDR3 has 15 residues. Trimming removed 6 bases from V and 4 bases from J, with 18 bases in between. The CDR3 region has the DNA TGTGCCAGCTCCCCAGGGAGGGGGTTGGTCACTGAAGCTTTCTTT. Encoded protein: CASSPGRGLVTEAFF.

This clonotype was seen ten or more times. The V call is TRBV5-6, the J call TRBJ2-3, with a possible D match to TRBD2 (7 bases). The CDR3 contains 14 residues. Trimming left V 4 bases short and J 5 bases short, with 14 bases between. In germline, CDR1 is SGHDT, CDR2 YYEEEE. The chain's CDR3 is CASSLGGARDTQYF. CDR3 nucleotides: TGTGCCAGCAGCCTAGGGGGGGCAAGAGATACGCAGTATTTT. The full variable domain, with the rest looked up from reference TRBV5-6 and TRBJ2-3, is DAGVTQSPTHLIKTRGQQVTLRCSPKSGHDTVSWYQQALGQGPQFIFQYYEEEERQRGNFPDRFSGHQFPNYSSELNVNALLLGDSALYLCASSLGGARDTQYFGPGTRLTVL.

The table lists this clonotype with a few counts. The chain has TRBV7-9 and TRBJ2-1; tentatively, D is TRBD2 (7 bases). Trimming removed 0 bases at V and 3 bases at J, with 12 bases between. The CDR3 length is 16 residues. Germline V gives CDR1 SEHNR, CDR2 FQNEAQ (reference sequence). The CDR3 DNA sequence: TGTGCCAGCAGCTTAGCTGGGGGGGCTTTCTACAATGAGCAGTTCTTC. It specifies CASSLAGGAFYNEQFF.

This clonotype was counted many times. V usage is TRBV19 and J usage is TRBJ1-1; D not certain. This CDR3 region has 12 residues. Germline V CDR1 and CDR2: LNHDA, SQIVND (reference sequence). Trimming stripped 5 bases from V and 1 base from J, with 5 bases between. In DNA form, the CDR3 reads TGTGCCAGTAGTCACGGGAACACTGAAGCTTTCTTT. This encodes CASSHGNTEAFF. Combining the CDR3 with reference TRBV19 and TRBJ1-1 gives the whole variable domain DGGITQSPKYLFRKEGQNVTLSCEQNLNHDAMYWYRQDPGQGLRLIYYSQIVNDFQKGDIAEGYSVSREKKESFPLTVTSAQKNPTAFYLCASSHGNTEAFFGQGTRLTVV.

This sequence joins TRBV18 and TRBJ2-7; D is unresolved. The V gene lost 0 bases and the J gene lost 4 bases, with 10 bases spanning the gap. Germline assignment: CDR1 KGHSH and CDR2 LQKENI. This CDR3 contains 14 residues. The CDR3 DNA is TGTGCCAGCTCACCACCATTCCGGATTTACGAGCAGTACTTC. It yields the protein CASSPPFRIYEQYF.

This clonotype was observed at least ten times. V and J are TRBV5-1 and TRBJ2-2; D may be TRBD2 (6 bases). The V gene lost 4 bases and the J gene lost 0 bases, with 13 bases spanning the gap. Germline V gene sequence: CDR1 SGHRS, CDR2 YFSETQ. The CDR3 is made up of 16 amino acids. The CDR3 region is CASSALGGTNTGELFF. For the CDR3, the DNA is TGCGCCAGCAGCGCGTTGGGGGGAACGAACACCGGGGAGCTGTTTTTT.

This clonotype was detected ten times or more. The chain employs TRBV7-9 and TRBJ2-5; 8 bases fit TRBD1. Germline CDR1 SEHNR, CDR2 FQNEAQ (reference sequence). The CDR3 runs 19 residues. V lost 4 bases to trimming and J lost 5 bases; unmatched junction nucleotides: 21. CDR3 DNA sequence: TGTGCCAGCAGCTCCCCCAAGGCGGGGCAGGGGGCTAGGAAGGAGACCCAGTACTTC. The encoded protein is CASSSPKAGQGARKETQYF.